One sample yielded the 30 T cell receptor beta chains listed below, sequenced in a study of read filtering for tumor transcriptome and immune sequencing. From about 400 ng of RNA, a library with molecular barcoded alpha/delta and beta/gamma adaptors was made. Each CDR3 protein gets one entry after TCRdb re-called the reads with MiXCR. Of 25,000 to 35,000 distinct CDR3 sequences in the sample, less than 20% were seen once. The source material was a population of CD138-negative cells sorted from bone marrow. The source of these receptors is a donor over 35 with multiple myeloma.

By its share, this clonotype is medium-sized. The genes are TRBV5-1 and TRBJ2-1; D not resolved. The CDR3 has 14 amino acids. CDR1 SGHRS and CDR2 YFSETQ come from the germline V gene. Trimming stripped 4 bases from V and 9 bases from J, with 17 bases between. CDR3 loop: CASSPSLVNPEQFF. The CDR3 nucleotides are TGCGCCAGCAGCCCCTCCCTAGTGAATCCTGAGCAGTTCTTC.

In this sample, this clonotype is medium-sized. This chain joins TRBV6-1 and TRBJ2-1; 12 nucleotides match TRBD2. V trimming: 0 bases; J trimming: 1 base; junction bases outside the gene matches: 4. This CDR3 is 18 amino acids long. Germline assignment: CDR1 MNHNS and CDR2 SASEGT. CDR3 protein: CASSEAHLAGGSYNEQFF. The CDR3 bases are TGTGCCAGCAGTGAAGCACACCTAGCGGGAGGGTCCTACAATGAGCAGTTCTTC.

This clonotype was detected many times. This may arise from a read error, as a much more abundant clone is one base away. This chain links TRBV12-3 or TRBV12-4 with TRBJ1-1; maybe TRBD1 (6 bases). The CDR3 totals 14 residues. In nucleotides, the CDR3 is TGTGTCAGCACCCTTAGGGGGGCTAACACTGAAGCTTTCTTT. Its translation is CVSTLRGANTEAFF.

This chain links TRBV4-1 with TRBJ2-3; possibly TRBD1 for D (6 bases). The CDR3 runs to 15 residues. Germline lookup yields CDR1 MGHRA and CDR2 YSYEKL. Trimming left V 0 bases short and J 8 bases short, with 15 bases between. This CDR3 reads CASSQEASGAPTQYF. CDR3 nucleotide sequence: TGCGCCAGCAGCCAAGAGGCGTCAGGGGCGCCTACGCAGTATTTT.

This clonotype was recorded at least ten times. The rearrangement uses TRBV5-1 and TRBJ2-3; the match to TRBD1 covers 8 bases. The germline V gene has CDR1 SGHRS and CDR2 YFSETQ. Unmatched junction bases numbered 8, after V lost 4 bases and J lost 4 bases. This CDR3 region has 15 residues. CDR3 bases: TGCGCCAGCAGCGCCGACAGGGGCAGCTCAGATACGCAGTATTTT. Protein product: CASSADRGSSDTQYF.

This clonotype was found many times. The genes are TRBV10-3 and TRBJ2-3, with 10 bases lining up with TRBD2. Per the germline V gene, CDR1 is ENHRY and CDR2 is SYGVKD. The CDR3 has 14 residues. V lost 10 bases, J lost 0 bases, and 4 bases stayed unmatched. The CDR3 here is CASERGGSTDTQYF. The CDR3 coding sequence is TGTGCCAGCGAGCGGGGGGGAAGCACAGATACGCAGTATTTT.

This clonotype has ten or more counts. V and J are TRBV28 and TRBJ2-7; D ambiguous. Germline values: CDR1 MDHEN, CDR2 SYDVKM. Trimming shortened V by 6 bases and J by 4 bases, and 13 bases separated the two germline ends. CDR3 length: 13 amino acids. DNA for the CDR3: TGTGCCAGCAGCTTTCTACAGAGATACGAGCAGTACTTC. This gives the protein CASSFLQRYEQYF.

The CDR3 protein is CASSPTYEQYF. The CDR3 nucleotides are TGTGCCAGCAGTCCCACCTACGAGCAGTACTTC. The chain uses TRBV28 and TRBJ2-7; D unresolved. The V gene's germline CDR1 is MDHEN and CDR2 SYDVKM. The CDR3 consists of 11 residues. Deletions cut 5 bases from V and 2 bases from J, with 4 bases between.

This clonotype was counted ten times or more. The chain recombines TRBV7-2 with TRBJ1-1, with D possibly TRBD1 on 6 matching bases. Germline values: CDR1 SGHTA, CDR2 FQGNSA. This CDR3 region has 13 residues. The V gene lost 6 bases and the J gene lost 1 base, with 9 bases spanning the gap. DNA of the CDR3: TGTGCCAGCAGTCCGGGGGCGAACACTGAAGCTTTCTTT. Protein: CASSPGANTEAFF. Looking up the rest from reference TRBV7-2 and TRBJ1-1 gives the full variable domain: GAGVSQSPSNKVTEKGKDVELRCDPISGHTALYWYRQSLGQGLEFLIYFQGNSAPDKSGLPSDRFSAERTGGSVSTLTIQRTQQEDSAVYLCASSPGANTEAFFGQGTRLTVV.

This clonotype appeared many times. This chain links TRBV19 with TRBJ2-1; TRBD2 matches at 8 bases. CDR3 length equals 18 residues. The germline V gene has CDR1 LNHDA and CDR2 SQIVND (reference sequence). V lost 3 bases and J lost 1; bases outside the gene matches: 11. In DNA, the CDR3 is TGTGCCAGTAGTATCACCGGAGCGGGGGCCAAATCCTACAATGAGCAGTTCTTC. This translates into CASSITGAGAKSYNEQFF. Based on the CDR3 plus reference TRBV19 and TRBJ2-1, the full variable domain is DGGITQSPKYLFRKEGQNVTLSCEQNLNHDAMYWYRQDPGQGLRLIYYSQIVNDFQKGDIAEGYSVSREKKESFPLTVTSAQKNPTAFYLCASSITGAGAKSYNEQFFGPGTRLTVL.

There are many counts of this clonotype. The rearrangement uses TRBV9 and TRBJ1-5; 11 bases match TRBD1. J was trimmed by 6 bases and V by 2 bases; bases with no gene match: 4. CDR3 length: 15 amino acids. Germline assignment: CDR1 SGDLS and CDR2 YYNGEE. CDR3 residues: CASSVGQGGGQPQHF. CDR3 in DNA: TGTGCCAGCAGCGTGGGACAGGGGGGAGGTCAGCCCCAGCATTTT. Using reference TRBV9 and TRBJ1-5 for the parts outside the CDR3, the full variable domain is DSGVTQTPKHLITATGQRVTLRCSPRSGDLSVYWYQQSLDQGLQFLIQYYNGEERAKGNILERFSAQQFPDLHSELNLSSLELGDSALYFCASSVGQGGGQPQHFGDGTRLSIL.

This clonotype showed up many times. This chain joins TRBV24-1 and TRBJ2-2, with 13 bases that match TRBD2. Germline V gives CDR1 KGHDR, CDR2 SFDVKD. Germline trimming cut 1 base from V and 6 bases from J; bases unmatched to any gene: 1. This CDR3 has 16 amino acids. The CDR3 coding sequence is TGTGCCACCAGTGATTTTGGACTAGCGGGAGCCGGGGAGCTGTTTTTT. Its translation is CATSDFGLAGAGELFF.

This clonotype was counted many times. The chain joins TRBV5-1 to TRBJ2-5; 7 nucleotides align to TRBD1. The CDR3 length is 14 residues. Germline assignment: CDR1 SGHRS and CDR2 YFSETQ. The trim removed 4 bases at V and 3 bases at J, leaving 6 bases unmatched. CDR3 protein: CASSPRDREETQYF. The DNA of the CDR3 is TGCGCCAGCAGCCCCCGTGACAGGGAAGAGACCCAGTACTTC.

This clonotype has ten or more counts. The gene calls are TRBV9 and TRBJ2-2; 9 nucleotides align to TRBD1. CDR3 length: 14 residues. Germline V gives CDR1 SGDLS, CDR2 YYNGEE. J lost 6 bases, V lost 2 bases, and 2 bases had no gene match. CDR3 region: CASSVTGGAGELFF. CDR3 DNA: TGTGCCAGCAGCGTCACAGGGGGCGCCGGGGAGCTGTTTTTT.

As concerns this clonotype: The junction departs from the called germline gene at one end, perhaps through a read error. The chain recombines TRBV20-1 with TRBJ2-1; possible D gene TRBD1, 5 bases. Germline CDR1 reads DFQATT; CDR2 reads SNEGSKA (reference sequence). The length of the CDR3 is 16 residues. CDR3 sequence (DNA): TGCAGTGCTAGAGATAGGAGCAGGGTCACCTACAACGAGCAGTTCTTC. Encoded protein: CSARDRSRVTYNEQFF.

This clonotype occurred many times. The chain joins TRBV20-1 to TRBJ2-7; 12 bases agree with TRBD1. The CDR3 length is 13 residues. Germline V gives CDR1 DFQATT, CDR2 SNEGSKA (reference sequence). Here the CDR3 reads CSRDRGPYYEQYF. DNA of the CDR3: TGCAGCCGGGACAGGGGGCCCTACTACGAGCAGTACTTC.

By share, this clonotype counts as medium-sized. DNA for the CDR3: TGCAGTGCTAGAGATCAAAAGAGCGGGCGGCAGTTCTTC. The encoded protein is CSARDQKSGRQFF. This sequence joins TRBV20-1 and TRBJ2-1, with D possibly matching TRBD2 (6 bases). Trimming took off 0 bases at V and 12 bases at J, with 15 bases between the two ends. The CDR3 contains 13 residues. Germline V gives CDR1 DFQATT, CDR2 SNEGSKA (reference sequence).

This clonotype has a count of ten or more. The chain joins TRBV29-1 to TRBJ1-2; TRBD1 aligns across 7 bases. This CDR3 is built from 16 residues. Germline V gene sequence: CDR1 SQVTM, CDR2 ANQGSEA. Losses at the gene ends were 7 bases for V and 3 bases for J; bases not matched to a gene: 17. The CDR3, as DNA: TGCAGCGCAATGGGGGGGGCACAGGGGCGATACTATGGCTACACCTTC. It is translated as CSAMGGAQGRYYGYTF.

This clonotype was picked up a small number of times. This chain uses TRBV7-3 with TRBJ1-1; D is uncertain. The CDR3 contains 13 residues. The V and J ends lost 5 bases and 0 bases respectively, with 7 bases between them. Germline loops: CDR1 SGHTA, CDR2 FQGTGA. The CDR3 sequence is CASSQYLNTEAFF. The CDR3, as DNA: TGTGCCAGCAGCCAATATCTGAACACTGAAGCTTTCTTT.

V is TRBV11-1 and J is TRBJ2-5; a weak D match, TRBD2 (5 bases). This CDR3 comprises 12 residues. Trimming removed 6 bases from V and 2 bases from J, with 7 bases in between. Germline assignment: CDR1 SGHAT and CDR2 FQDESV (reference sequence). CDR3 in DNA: TGTGCCAGCAGGGACTTACAAGAGACCCAGTACTTC. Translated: CASRDLQETQYF.

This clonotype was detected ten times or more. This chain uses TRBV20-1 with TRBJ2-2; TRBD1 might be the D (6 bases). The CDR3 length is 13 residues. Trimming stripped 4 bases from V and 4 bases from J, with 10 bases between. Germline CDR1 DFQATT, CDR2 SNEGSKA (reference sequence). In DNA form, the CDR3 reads TGCAGTGCTAAGGGACACCTCACCGGGGAGCTGTTTTTT. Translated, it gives CSAKGHLTGELFF.

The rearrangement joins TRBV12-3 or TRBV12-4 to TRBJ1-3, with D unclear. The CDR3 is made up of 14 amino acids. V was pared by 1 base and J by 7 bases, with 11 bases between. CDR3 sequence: CASSLVVERNTIYF. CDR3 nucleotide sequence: TGTGCCAGCAGTTTAGTGGTGGAAAGGAACACCATATATTTT.

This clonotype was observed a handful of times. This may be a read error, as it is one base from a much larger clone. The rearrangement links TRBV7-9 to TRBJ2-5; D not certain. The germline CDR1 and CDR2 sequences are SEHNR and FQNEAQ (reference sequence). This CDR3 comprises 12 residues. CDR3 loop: CVSTFTQETQYF. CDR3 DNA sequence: TGTGTCAGCACCTTTACCCAAGAGACCCAGTACTTC.

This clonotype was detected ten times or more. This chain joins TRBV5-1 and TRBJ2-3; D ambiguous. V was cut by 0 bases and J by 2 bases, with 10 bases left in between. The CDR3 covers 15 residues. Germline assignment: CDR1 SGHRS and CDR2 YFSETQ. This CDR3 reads CASSLDMGDTDTQYF. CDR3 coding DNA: TGCGCCAGCAGCTTGGATATGGGCGACACAGATACGCAGTATTTT.

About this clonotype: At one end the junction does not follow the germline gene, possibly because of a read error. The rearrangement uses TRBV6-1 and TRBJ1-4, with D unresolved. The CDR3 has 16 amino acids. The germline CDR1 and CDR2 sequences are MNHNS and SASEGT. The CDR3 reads CASNEAGRRGKEKLFF. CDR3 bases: TGTGCCAGCAATGAAGCCGGGCGGAGAGGGAAAGAAAAACTGTTTTTT.

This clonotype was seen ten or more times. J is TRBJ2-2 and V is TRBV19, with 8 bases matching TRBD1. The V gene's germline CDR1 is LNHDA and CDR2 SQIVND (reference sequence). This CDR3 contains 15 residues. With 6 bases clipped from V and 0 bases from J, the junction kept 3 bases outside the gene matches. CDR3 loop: CASSKDRANTGELFF. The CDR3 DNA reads TGTGCCAGTAGCAAGGACAGGGCGAACACCGGGGAGCTGTTTTTT.

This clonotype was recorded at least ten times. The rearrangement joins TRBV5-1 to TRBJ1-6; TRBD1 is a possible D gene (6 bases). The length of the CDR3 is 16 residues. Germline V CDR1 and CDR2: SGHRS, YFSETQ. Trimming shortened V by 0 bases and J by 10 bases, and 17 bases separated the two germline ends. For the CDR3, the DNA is TGCGCCAGCAGCTTGGAGTCAGCGGTCCAGGGGTCACCCCTCCACTTT. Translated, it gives CASSLESAVQGSPLHF.

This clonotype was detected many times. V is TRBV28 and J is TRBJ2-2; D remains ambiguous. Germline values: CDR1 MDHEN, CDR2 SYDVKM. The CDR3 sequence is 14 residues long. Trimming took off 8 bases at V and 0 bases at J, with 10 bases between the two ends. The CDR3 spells CASSPGSNTGELFF. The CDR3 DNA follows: TGTGCCAGCTCTCCAGGATCGAACACCGGGGAGCTGTTTTTT. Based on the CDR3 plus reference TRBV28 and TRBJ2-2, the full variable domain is DVKVTQSSRYLVKRTGEKVFLECVQDMDHENMFWYRQDPGLGLRLIYFSYDVKMKEKGDIPEGYSVSREKKERFSLILESASTNQTSMYLCASSPGSNTGELFFGEGSRLTVL.

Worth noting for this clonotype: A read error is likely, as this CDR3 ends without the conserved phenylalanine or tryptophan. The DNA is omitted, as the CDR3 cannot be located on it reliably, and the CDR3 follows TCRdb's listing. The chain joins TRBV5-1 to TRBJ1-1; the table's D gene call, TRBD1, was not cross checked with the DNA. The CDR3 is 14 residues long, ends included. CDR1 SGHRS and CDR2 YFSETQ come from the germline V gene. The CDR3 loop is CASSFTGQNTETFL.

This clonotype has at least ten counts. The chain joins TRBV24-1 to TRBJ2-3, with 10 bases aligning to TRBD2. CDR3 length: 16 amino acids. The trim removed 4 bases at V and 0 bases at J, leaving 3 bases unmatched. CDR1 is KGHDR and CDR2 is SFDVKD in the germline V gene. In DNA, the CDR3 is TGTGCCACCAGTGACCCACTAGCGGGAAGCACAGATACGCAGTATTTT. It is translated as CATSDPLAGSTDTQYF.